The 8 T cell receptor beta chains given below trace back to one sample, sequenced in a study of T cells expressing NK-cell markers. Reprocessing the 5' RACE reads, TCRdb reports a single entry for every CDR3 protein and omits DNA. The sample totals about 410,000 distinct CDR3 sequences. Material: blood T cells: a sorted CD56 or NKG2C T cell subset, CD4+ or CD8+ T cells, or bulk PBMC T cells (not recorded which). These receptors all come from a woman aged 45-65 years in good health.

This chain links TRBV27 with TRBJ2-6; TCRdb designates TRBD2, a call that cannot be tested without DNA. Germline V gene lookup returns CDR1 MNHEY and CDR2 SMNVEV (reference sequence). The length of the CDR3 is 17 residues. CDR3 in amino acids: CASSFGRGRAGANVLTF. Complete variable domain (other parts from reference TRBV27 and TRBJ2-6): EAQVTQNPRYLITVTGKKLTVTCSQNMNHEYMSWYRQDPGLGLRQIYYSMNVEVTDKGDVPEGYKVSRKEKRNFPLILESPSPNQTSLYFCASSFGRGRAGANVLTFGAGSRLTVL.

V usage is TRBV5-5 and J usage is TRBJ2-1; the D gene TCRdb calls, TRBD2, cannot be checked with no DNA. CDR1 SGHKS and CDR2 YYEKEE come from the germline V gene (reference sequence). The CDR3 totals 17 residues. CDR3 residues: CASSLELAGGPGNEQFF.

The V call is TRBV29-1, the J call TRBJ2-5. The CDR3 covers 15 residues. Germline V CDR1 and CDR2: SQVTM, ANQGSEA. CDR3 sequence: CSVVWMRQTQETQYF.

V and J are TRBV12-3 or TRBV12-4 and TRBJ2-1; TCRdb outputs TRBD2, but without DNA this stays unchecked. The CDR3 contains 18 residues. The CDR3 is CASAKLAGGLSSYNEQFF.

The chain joins TRBV6-5 to TRBJ2-3; TCRdb calls TRBD2, which cannot be checked without DNA. The CDR3 contains 15 residues. Germline-derived CDR1 and CDR2 are MNHEY and SVGAGI. CDR3 loop: CASSLLATSTDTQYF.

The chain is built from TRBV5-1 and TRBJ2-1. CDR1 and CDR2 from the germline V gene are SGHRS and YFSETQ. This CDR3 is 15 amino acids long. CDR3 residues: CASSLAKRTYNEQFF.

This chain links TRBV5-1 with TRBJ2-5. CDR3 length equals 16 residues. Germline assignment: CDR1 SGHRS and CDR2 YFSETQ. CDR3 protein: CASSLAGSSSQETQYF.

This chain connects TRBV27 to TRBJ2-3; the D call of TRBD2 rests on TCRdb alone, since no DNA is present to check it. The CDR3 is made up of 20 amino acids. Germline CDR1 is MNHEY and CDR2 is SMNVEV (reference sequence). CDR3: CASSSTLGLAGEGYSDTQYF.